One and the same sample provided the 19 T cell receptor beta chains below, sequenced in a study of shared clonotypes between healthy human individuals. Here immunoSEQ multiplex PCR was the method, and the copy in TCRdb shows in-frame clones only, minus some. The repertoire consists of millions of clones, with around 95% occurring once and the leading ten covering 0.13%. Sequenced input: naive CD4+ T cells sorted from blood. Noted subset: CD45RA+ positively selected. The receptors shown here come from a man between 18 and 29 years old in good health.

The V gene is TRBV5-1, the J gene TRBJ1-5, with D unclear. CDR3 length: 17 residues. V lost 4 bases to trimming and J lost 0 bases, with 17 bases between them. The germline gives CDR1 SGHRS, CDR2 YFSETQ. This CDR3 is CASSGRLNSHSNQPQHF. CDR3 nucleotides: TGCGCCAGCAGCGGTAGACTCAACAGTCATAGCAATCAGCCCCAGCATTTT.

This chain uses TRBV19 with TRBJ1-5, with D possibly TRBD1 on 5 matching bases. Germline loops: CDR1 LNHDA, CDR2 SQIVND (reference sequence). The V end was cut by 4 bases, the J end by 6 bases, with 10 bases between. This CDR3 has 13 amino acids. The CDR3 sequence is CASSTAGPQPQHF. The CDR3 DNA follows: TGTGCCAGTAGTACGGCAGGGCCTCAGCCCCAGCATTTT. Together with reference TRBV19 and TRBJ1-5, the CDR3 gives the full variable domain: DGGITQSPKYLFRKEGQNVTLSCEQNLNHDAMYWYRQDPGQGLRLIYYSQIVNDFQKGDIAEGYSVSREKKESFPLTVTSAQKNPTAFYLCASSTAGPQPQHFGDGTRLSIL.

This chain links TRBV30 with TRBJ1-5; D not resolved. The CDR3 consists of 12 residues. From germline, CDR1 is GTSNPN and CDR2 SVGIG (reference sequence). V dropped 2 bases and J dropped 4 bases, with 6 bases sitting between them. This CDR3 is CAWSRVNQPQHF. The CDR3 nucleotides are TGTGCCTGGAGTCGAGTGAATCAGCCCCAGCATTTT.

The J gene is TRBJ1-6, the V gene TRBV5-1, with 7 positions matching TRBD1. The CDR3 has 19 amino acids. After removal of 4 bases from V and 0 bases from J, the junction contained 13 bases not matched to a gene. The V gene's germline CDR1 is SGHRS and CDR2 YFSETQ. The CDR3 reads CASSPGTALGSSYNSPLHF. The CDR3 region has the DNA TGCGCCAGCAGCCCCGGGACAGCCCTTGGGAGCTCCTATAATTCACCCCTCCACTTT.

The chain joins TRBV7-2 to TRBJ2-7, with 9 bases lining up with TRBD2. Germline trimming cut 4 bases from V and 7 bases from J; bases unmatched to any gene: 8. This CDR3 has 14 residues. Germline CDR1 is SGHTA and CDR2 is FQGNSA. The CDR3 region is CASSSPGAGGEQYF. DNA for the CDR3: TGTGCCAGCAGCTCCCCTGGGGCGGGAGGGGAGCAGTACTTC.

Comments on this clone: Other DNA sequences in the sample encode the same CDR3. This CDR3 reads CASSLQGMNTEAFF. Written as DNA, the CDR3 is TGCGCCAGCAGCCTACAGGGCATGAACACTGAAGCTTTCTTT. This chain links TRBV5-1 with TRBJ1-1; the D gene is possibly TRBD1 (6 bases). Trimming took off 4 bases at V and 0 bases at J, with 10 bases between the two ends. The germline CDR1 and CDR2 sequences are SGHRS and YFSETQ. The CDR3 is 14 residues long.

This chain links TRBV2 with TRBJ1-6; D remains ambiguous. The CDR3 sequence is 14 residues long. Germline lookup yields CDR1 SNHLY and CDR2 FYNNEI. Trimming took off 3 bases at V and 7 bases at J, with 10 bases between the two ends. The CDR3 bases are TGTGCCAGCAGTGACAGGACCGTGAATTCACCCCTCCACTTT. Protein sequence: CASSDRTVNSPLHF.

This CDR3 is CASRGTGVYYEQYF. CDR3 in DNA: TGTGCCAGCAGAGGGACAGGGGTCTACTACGAGCAGTACTTC. The J gene is TRBJ2-7, the V gene TRBV6-5; 10 bases map to TRBD1. This CDR3 region has 14 residues. Germline values: CDR1 MNHEY, CDR2 SVGAGI. V shed 6 bases and J 3 bases; nucleotides not matched to a gene: 5.

In nucleotides, the CDR3 is TGTGCCAGCAGCTTGACAGACAATAATTCACCCCTCCACTTT. This encodes CASSLTDNNSPLHF. The rearrangement links TRBV6-5 to TRBJ1-6, with a tentative D call TRBD1 (5 bases). This CDR3 is 14 amino acids long. Trimming stripped 6 bases from V and 5 bases from J, with 11 bases between. Germline V gene lookup returns CDR1 MNHEY and CDR2 SVGAGI.

The chain employs TRBV19 and TRBJ1-2; 9 bases are shared with TRBD1. There are 12 residues in the CDR3. Losses at the gene ends were 9 bases for V and 7 bases for J; bases not matched to a gene: 6. Germline-derived CDR1 and CDR2 are LNHDA and SQIVND (reference sequence). The CDR3 DNA follows: TGTGCCAGACAGGGGGCACGATGTGGCTACACCTTC. This gives the protein CARQGARCGYTF.

This rearrangement joins TRBV6-7 to TRBJ2-5; perhaps TRBD1 as D (5 bases). TRBV6-7 has ORF status, its function being uncertain. The germline V and J ends were trimmed by 0 bases and 2 bases, with 10 bases remaining between them. The CDR3 is 15 amino acids. In DNA, the CDR3 is TGTGCCAGCAGTTACTCACCGAGACAGCAAGAGACCCAGTACTTC. It yields the protein CASSYSPRQQETQYF.

The chain recombines TRBV2 with TRBJ1-5; no clear D gene. Per germline, CDR1 SNHLY and CDR2 FYNNEI. Trimming pared 5 bases from V and 4 bases from J, leaving 6 bases between. This CDR3 comprises 12 residues. This chain's CDR3 is CASSNLNQPQHF. CDR3 nucleotides: TGTGCCAGCAGTAACCTTAATCAGCCCCAGCATTTT. Drawing the rest from reference TRBV2 and TRBJ1-5, the complete variable domain is EPEVTQTPSHQVTQMGQEVILRCVPISNHLYFYWYRQILGQKVEFLVSFYNNEISEKSEIFDDQFSVERPDGSNFTLKIRSTKLEDSAMYFCASSNLNQPQHFGDGTRLSIL.

V and J are TRBV6-1 and TRBJ2-3; 8 nucleotides match TRBD1. Per germline, CDR1 MNHNS and CDR2 SASEGT. CDR3 length: 16 amino acids. V was clipped by 0 bases and J by 4 bases; unmatched bases: 6. The CDR3, as DNA: TGTGCCAGCAGTGAAGCGGCAGGGGGCGCGGCAGATACGCAGTATTTT. This codes for CASSEAAGGAADTQYF.

The V gene is TRBV9, the J gene TRBJ2-3; a possible D gene is TRBD2 (6 bases). V dropped 1 base and J dropped 3 bases, with 15 bases sitting between them. Per germline, CDR1 SGDLS and CDR2 YYNGEE. The CDR3 sequence is 16 residues long. The CDR3 sequence is CASSVMGRAGTDTQYF. CDR3 bases: TGTGCCAGCAGCGTAATGGGTCGGGCGGGGACAGATACGCAGTATTTT.

The chain carries TRBV6-5 and TRBJ2-7; TRBD1 aligns across 9 bases. Germline assignment: CDR1 MNHEY and CDR2 SVGAGI. V shed 6 bases and J 4 bases; nucleotides not matched to a gene: 7. The CDR3 loop spans 14 amino acids. The CDR3 loop is CASRPGTGPYEQYF. The DNA of the CDR3 is TGTGCCAGCAGACCCGGGACAGGGCCTTACGAGCAGTACTTC.

The chain uses TRBV5-4 and TRBJ2-7; D is unclear. The V gene lost 1 base and the J gene lost 0 bases, with 11 bases spanning the gap. The germline CDR1 and CDR2 sequences are SGHNT and YYREEE (reference sequence). The CDR3 has 15 amino acids. CDR3 sequence (DNA): TGTGCCAGCAGCTTGTTTAGCTTTAGCTCCTACGAGCAGTACTTC. Translating gives CASSLFSFSSYEQYF.

This clone was found once. The V and J genes are TRBV5-1 and TRBJ2-4; perhaps TRBD1 as D (6 bases). The V end was cut by 0 bases, the J end by 5 bases, with 6 bases between. CDR1 is SGHRS and CDR2 is YFSETQ in the germline V gene. This CDR3 has 13 residues. The CDR3 spells CASSLGTENIQYF. CDR3 coding DNA: TGCGCCAGCAGCTTGGGGACAGAAAACATTCAGTACTTC.

The chain employs TRBV30 and TRBJ2-3; D not resolved. Germline-derived CDR1 and CDR2 are GTSNPN and SVGIG (reference sequence). The V end was cut by 5 bases, the J end by 8 bases, with 14 bases between. CDR3 size: 12 residues. The CDR3 DNA sequence: TGTGCCTGGGGGCCTCAACGCGGTACGCAGTATTTT. Amino acids: CAWGPQRGTQYF.

Comments on this clone: Other DNA sequences in this sample translate to the same CDR3. This chain uses TRBV28 with TRBJ1-1, with 7 bases that match TRBD1. J was trimmed by 1 base and V by 2 bases; bases with no gene match: 1. CDR1 MDHEN and CDR2 SYDVKM come from the germline V gene. The length of the CDR3 is 14 residues. CDR3 residues: CASSLGDRNTEAFF. The CDR3 bases are TGTGCCAGCAGTTTAGGGGACAGGAACACTGAAGCTTTCTTT.